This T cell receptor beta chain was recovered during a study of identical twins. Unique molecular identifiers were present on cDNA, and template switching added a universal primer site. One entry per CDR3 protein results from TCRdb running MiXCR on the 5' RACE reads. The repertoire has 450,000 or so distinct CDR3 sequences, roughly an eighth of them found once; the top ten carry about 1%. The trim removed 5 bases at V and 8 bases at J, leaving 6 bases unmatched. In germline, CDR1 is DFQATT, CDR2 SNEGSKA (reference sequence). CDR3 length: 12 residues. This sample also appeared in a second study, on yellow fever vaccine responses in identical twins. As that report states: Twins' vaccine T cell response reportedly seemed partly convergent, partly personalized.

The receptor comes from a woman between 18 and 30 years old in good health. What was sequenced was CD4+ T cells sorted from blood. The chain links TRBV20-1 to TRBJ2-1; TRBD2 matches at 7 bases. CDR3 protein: CSAPREVHEQFF. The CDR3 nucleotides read TGCAGTGCTCCTCGGGAGGTCCATGAGCAGTTCTTC.